This T cell receptor beta chain derives from a study of blood T cell repertoires in COVID-19. Here immunoSEQ multiplex PCR was the method, and the copy in TCRdb shows in-frame clones only, minus some. This table has 250,000 to 350,000 clones, roughly 90% appearing once. This CDR3 region has 14 residues. Germline CDR1 is SEHNR and CDR2 is FQNEAQ (reference sequence). The V gene lost 2 bases and the J gene lost 4 bases, with 11 bases spanning the gap. The sequence derives from a woman aged 25 to 39 with COVID-19, enrolled during active disease. Sequenced: peripheral blood. The rearrangement links TRBV7-9 to TRBJ1-1; possible D gene TRBD1, 5 bases. The DNA for the CDR3 is TGTGCCAGCAGCTTAAGGGGATCGGGCACTGAAGCTTTCTTT. This gives the protein CASSLRGSGTEAFF.